This T cell receptor (beta chain) comes out of a study of blood T cell repertoires in COVID-19. Study background: The United States, Italy and Spain supplied acute and convalescent COVID-19 samples. T cells, B-cell-depleted T cells, or PBMCs supplied cDNA or gDNA.

In the original analysis: Scientists estimated how many nucleated cells there were by amplifying reference gene primers. Assay: immunoSEQ multiplex PCR; the TCRdb copy retains only in-frame clones and omits some. V, J and clone size are those of that table, while D and trimming were read from the DNA. There are 17,000 or so clones in the sample; 81% occur only once, and more than 11% lies in the top ten. Germline-derived CDR1 and CDR2 are KGHDR and SFDVKD. CDR3 length: 13 residues. V was shortened by 7 bases and J by 8 bases, with 14 bases between the two germline ends. This clone was seen just once. The sequence derives from a man in his forties or fifties with active or convalescent COVID-19. Sequenced sample: peripheral blood. This sequence joins TRBV24-1 and TRBJ2-1, with D possibly being TRBD1 (6 bases). The CDR3 here is CATSPRGWDEQFF. CDR3 DNA: TGTGCCACCAGCCCAAGGGGGTGGGATGAGCAGTTCTTC.